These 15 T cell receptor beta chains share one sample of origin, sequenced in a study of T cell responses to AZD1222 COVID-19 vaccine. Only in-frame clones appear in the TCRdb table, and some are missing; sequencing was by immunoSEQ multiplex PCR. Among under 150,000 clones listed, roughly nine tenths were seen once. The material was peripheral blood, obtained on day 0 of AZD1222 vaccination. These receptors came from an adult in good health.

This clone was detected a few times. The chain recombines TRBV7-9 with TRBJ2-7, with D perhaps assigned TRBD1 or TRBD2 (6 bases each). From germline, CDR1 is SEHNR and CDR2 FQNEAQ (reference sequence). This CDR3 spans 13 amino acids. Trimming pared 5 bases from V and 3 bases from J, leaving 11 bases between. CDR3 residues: CASSRGGFYEQYF. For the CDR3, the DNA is TGTGCCAGCAGCCGAGGGGGGTTCTACGAGCAGTACTTC.

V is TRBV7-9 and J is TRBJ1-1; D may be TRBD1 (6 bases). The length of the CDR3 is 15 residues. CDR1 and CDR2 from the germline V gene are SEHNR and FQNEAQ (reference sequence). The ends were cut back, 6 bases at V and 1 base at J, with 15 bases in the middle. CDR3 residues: CASRYGTLGNTEAFF. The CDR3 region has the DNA TGTGCCAGCAGGTACGGGACACTGGGGAACACTGAAGCTTTCTTT.

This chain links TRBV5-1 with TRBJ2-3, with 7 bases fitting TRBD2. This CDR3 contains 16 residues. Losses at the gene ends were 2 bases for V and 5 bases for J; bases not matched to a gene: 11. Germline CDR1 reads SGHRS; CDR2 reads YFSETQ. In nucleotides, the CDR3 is TGCGCCAGCAGCTTAAGGGAGGGAGGGCCTCTAGATACGCAGTATTTT. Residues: CASSLREGGPLDTQYF.

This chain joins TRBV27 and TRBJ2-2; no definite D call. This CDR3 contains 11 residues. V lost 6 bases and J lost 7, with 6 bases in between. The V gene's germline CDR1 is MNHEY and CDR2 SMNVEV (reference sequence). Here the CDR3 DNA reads TGTGCCAGCAGGGTTGGCGGGGAGCTGTTTTTT. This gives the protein CASRVGGELFF.

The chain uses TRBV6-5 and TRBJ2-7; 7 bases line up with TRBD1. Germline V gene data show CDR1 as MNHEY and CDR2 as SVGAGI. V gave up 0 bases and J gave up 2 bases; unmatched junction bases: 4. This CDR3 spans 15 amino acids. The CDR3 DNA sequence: TGTGCCAGCAGTTACTCTAGCAGGGGGACCTACGAGCAGTACTTC. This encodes CASSYSSRGTYEQYF.

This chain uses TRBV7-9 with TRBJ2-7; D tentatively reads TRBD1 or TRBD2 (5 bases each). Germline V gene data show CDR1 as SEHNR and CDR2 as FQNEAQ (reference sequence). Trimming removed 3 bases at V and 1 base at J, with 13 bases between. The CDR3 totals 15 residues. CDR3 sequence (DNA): TGTGCCAGCAGCTTCTGGGGGACGGGATCCTACGAGCAGTACTTC. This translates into CASSFWGTGSYEQYF.

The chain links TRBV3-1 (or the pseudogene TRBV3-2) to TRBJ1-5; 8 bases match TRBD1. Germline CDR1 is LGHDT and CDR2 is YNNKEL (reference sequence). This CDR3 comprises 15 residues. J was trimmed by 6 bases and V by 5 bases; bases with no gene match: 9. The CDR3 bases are TGTGCCAGCAGCGACGGACAGGGTTACCCTCAGCCCCAGCATTTT. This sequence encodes CASSDGQGYPQPQHF.

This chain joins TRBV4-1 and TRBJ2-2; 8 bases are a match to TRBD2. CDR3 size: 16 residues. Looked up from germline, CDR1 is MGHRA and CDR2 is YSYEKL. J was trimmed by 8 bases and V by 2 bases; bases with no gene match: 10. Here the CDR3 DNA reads TGCGCCAGCAGCCAACTGAAGCGGGGGTGGTCGGGGGAGCTGTTTTTT. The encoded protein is CASSQLKRGWSGELFF.

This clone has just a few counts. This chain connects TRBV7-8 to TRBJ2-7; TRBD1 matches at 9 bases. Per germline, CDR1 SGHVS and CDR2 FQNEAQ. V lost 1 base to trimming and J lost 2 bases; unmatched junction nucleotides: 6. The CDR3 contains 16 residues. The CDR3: CASSLGGGTGPYEQYF. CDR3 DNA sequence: TGTGCCAGCAGCTTAGGAGGGGGGACAGGGCCCTACGAGCAGTACTTC.

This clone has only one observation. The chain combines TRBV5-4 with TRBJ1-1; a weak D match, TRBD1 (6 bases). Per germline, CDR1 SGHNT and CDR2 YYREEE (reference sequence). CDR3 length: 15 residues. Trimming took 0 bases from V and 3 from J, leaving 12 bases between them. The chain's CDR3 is CASSLAPRQDTEAFF. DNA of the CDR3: TGTGCCAGCAGCTTGGCCCCCCGACAGGACACTGAAGCTTTCTTT.

In DNA form, the CDR3 reads TGTGCCAGCAGCCGAGCAGGGAATTACGAGCAGTACTTC. Translation gives CASSRAGNYEQYF. V usage is TRBV7-8 and J usage is TRBJ2-7; D may be TRBD1 (5 bases). CDR3 length equals 13 residues. V was shortened by 5 bases and J by 4 bases, with 12 bases between the two germline ends. Germline CDR1 reads SGHVS; CDR2 reads FQNEAQ.

CDR3 loop: CASSQTANTEAFF. The CDR3 DNA reads TGTGCCAGCAGCCAGACAGCGAACACTGAAGCTTTCTTT. The V and J genes are TRBV3-1 (or the pseudogene TRBV3-2) and TRBJ1-1; D might be TRBD1 (5 bases). The germline V and J ends were trimmed by 3 bases and 1 base, with 6 bases remaining between them. This CDR3 has 13 amino acids. In germline, CDR1 is LGHDT, CDR2 YNNKEL (reference sequence).

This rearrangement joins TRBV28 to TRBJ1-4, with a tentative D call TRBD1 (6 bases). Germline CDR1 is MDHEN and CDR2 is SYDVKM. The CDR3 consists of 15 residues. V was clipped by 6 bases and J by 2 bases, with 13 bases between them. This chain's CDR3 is CASRSGGATNEKLFF. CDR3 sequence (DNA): TGTGCCAGCAGGTCCGGGGGGGCGACTAATGAAAAACTGTTTTTT.

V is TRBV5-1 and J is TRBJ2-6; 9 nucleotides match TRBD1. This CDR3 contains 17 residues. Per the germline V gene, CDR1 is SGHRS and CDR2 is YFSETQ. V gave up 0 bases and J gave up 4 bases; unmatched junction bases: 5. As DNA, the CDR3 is TGCGCCAGCAGCTTGGGTCACAGGGGGCTCGGGGCCAACGTCCTGACTTTC. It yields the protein CASSLGHRGLGANVLTF. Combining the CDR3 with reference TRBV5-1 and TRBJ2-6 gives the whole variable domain KAGVTQTPRYLIKTRGQQVTLSCSPISGHRSVSWYQQTPGQGLQFLFEYFSETQRNKGNFPGRFSGRQFSNSRSEMNVSTLELGDSALYLCASSLGHRGLGANVLTFGAGSRLTVL.

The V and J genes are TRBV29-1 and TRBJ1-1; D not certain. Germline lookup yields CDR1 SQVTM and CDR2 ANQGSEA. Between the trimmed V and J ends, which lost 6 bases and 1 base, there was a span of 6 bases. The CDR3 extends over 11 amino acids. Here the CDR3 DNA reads TGCAGCGTCCGACGGAACACTGAAGCTTTCTTT. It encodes CSVRRNTEAFF.